Listed here are 29 T cell receptor beta chains from one sample, sequenced in a study of regulatory T cells in long-lasting Graves disease. Time point given: newly diagnosed GD, antithyroid drugs for less than 3 months. Generation of the TCR library employed RNA extracted from PBMCs. Researchers made TCR beta libraries by using iRepertoire HTBI primers and running Arm-PCR on CDR3 regions. Via MiXCR, TCRdb re-called the multiplex PCR reads, giving one row per CDR3 protein. The sample includes 350,000 to 500,000 distinct CDR3 sequences, about 15% of them seen just once. These data also formed part of another study, on T cells in Graves' hyperthyroidism and ophthalmopathy.

The specimen was peripheral blood mononuclear cells (PBMCs), collected at new diagnosis, from a patient treated with antithyroid drugs. Receptor source: a woman aged 30 to 39 with Graves disease.

The DNA for the CDR3 is TGTGCCAGCAGCCACCTGGGACAGGGGATGGAGACCCAGTACTTC. It codes for CASSHLGQGMETQYF. This rearrangement joins TRBV14 to TRBJ2-5; 10 bases match TRBD1. With V trimmed by 3 bases and J by 5 bases, 6 bases remained unmatched. This CDR3 is built from 15 residues. Germline CDR1 is SGHDN and CDR2 is FVKESK.

This clonotype appeared many times. The chain employs TRBV12-5 and TRBJ1-2, with unresolved D. The germline V gene encodes CDR1 LGHNT and CDR2 FRNRAP. This CDR3 has 13 residues. Trimming removed 5 bases from V and 5 bases from J, with 12 bases in between. CDR3 sequence: CASGDNGWYGYTF. CDR3 sequence (DNA): TGTGCTAGTGGTGACAATGGGTGGTATGGCTACACCTTC.

Worth noting for this clonotype: This clone may be a read error of a much larger clone one base away. The chain recombines TRBV12-3 or TRBV12-4 with TRBJ2-7; D is possibly TRBD2 (6 bases). CDR3 length: 15 residues. The CDR3 DNA sequence: TGTACCAGCAGCCGGGAGCTGAGTGGCTCCTACGAGCAGTACTTC. It yields the protein CTSSRELSGSYEQYF.

This clonotype was recorded many times. The chain couples TRBV6-5 to TRBJ1-1, with unresolved D. This CDR3 contains 14 residues. Trimming shortened V by 1 base and J by 1 base, and 7 bases separated the two germline ends. Germline lookup yields CDR1 MNHEY and CDR2 SVGAGI. The CDR3 region has the DNA TGTGCCAGCAGTTACTTACGGGGGAACACTGAAGCTTTCTTT. Protein sequence: CASSYLRGNTEAFF.

This clonotype turned up a few times. This sequence joins TRBV2 and TRBJ1-5; D ambiguous. V was cut by 6 bases and J by 9 bases, with 18 bases left in between. Per germline, CDR1 SNHLY and CDR2 FYNNEI. The CDR3 consists of 14 residues. As DNA, the CDR3 is TGTGCCAGCAGCTCATCGGACGGAGAAGGGCCCCAGCATTTT. Translation: CASSSSDGEGPQHF.

This clonotype occurred many times. The chain couples TRBV15 to TRBJ2-7; 7 bases map to TRBD2. V was pared by 0 bases and J by 3 bases, with 5 bases of the junction left unmatched. Germline-derived CDR1 and CDR2 are LNHNV and YYDKDF (reference sequence). The CDR3 totals 15 residues. The CDR3 is CATSREREYNYEQYF. Here the CDR3 DNA reads TGTGCCACCAGCAGAGAGCGGGAGTACAACTACGAGCAGTACTTC.

This clonotype has at least ten counts. The rearrangement links TRBV11-1 to TRBJ2-5; the match to TRBD2 covers 8 bases. The germline V gene has CDR1 SGHAT and CDR2 FQDESV (reference sequence). The CDR3 extends over 15 amino acids. Germline trimming cut 4 bases from V and 3 bases from J; bases unmatched to any gene: 7. The CDR3 DNA reads TGTGCCAGCAGCTACCAGACTAGCGCTAAAGAGACCCAGTACTTC. It translates to CASSYQTSAKETQYF.

The table lists this clonotype with many counts. The genes are TRBV20-1 and TRBJ1-4; a possible D gene is TRBD1 (6 bases). Germline values: CDR1 DFQATT, CDR2 SNEGSKA (reference sequence). With 0 bases removed from V and 7 bases from J, the gap between germline ends came to 15 bases. This CDR3 has 15 residues. CDR3 sequence: CSARDDRIIGEKLFF. In nucleotides, the CDR3 is TGCAGTGCTAGAGACGACAGGATCATTGGTGAAAAACTGTTTTTT.

This clonotype was counted at least ten times. The V call is TRBV7-9, the J call TRBJ2-3; the D call may be TRBD1 or TRBD2 (6 bases each). CDR1 is SEHNR, CDR2 FQNEAQ, per germline (reference sequence). CDR3 length: 17 residues. V was pared by 5 bases and J by 0 bases, with 18 bases between. The CDR3 coding sequence is TGTGCCAGCAGCCCGGGGGCGGGCGATAGAAGCACAGATACGCAGTATTTT. It translates to CASSPGAGDRSTDTQYF.

This clonotype was seen at least ten times. This sequence joins TRBV18 and TRBJ2-4; TRBD2 aligns across 15 bases. From germline, CDR1 is KGHSH and CDR2 LQKENI. CDR3 length: 17 residues. V gave up 3 bases and J gave up 4 bases; unmatched junction bases: 4. DNA for the CDR3: TGTGCCAGCTCACCCCTCGGGACTAGCGGGAGGAAAAACATTCAGTACTTC. Its translation: CASSPLGTSGRKNIQYF.

This clonotype showed up many times. The chain joins TRBV6-2 or TRBV6-3 to TRBJ2-1, with TRBD2 identical over 7 bases. CDR1 and CDR2 from the germline V gene are MNHEY and SVGEGT. The length of the CDR3 is 16 residues. Trimming removed 5 bases from V and 9 bases from J; junction bases left unmatched: 16. CDR3 in amino acids: CASSSQRGRREGEQFF. In DNA, the CDR3 is TGTGCCAGCAGTAGCCAAAGGGGTAGGAGGGAGGGTGAGCAGTTCTTC.

The genes are TRBV20-1 and TRBJ1-3; D uncertain. Per the germline V gene, CDR1 is DFQATT and CDR2 is SNEGSKA (reference sequence). The length of the CDR3 is 14 residues. V lost 5 bases to trimming and J lost 0 bases, with 11 bases between them. CDR3: CSAAGFFSGNTIYF. Written as DNA, the CDR3 is TGCAGTGCTGCGGGTTTTTTCTCTGGAAACACCATATATTTT.

This clonotype was seen more than once but under ten times. The gene calls are TRBV20-1 and TRBJ2-7; 15 bases map to TRBD2. V shed 2 bases and J 3 bases; nucleotides not matched to a gene: 11. Looked up from germline, CDR1 is DFQATT and CDR2 is SNEGSKA (reference sequence). The length of the CDR3 is 18 residues. For the CDR3, the DNA is TGCAGTGCTAGACGGACTAGCGGGAGGGTGCCGGGAGGCTACGAGCAGTACTTC. Translation gives CSARRTSGRVPGGYEQYF.

This clonotype was observed at least ten times. The V and J genes are TRBV20-1 and TRBJ2-7; D unclear. Trimming took 6 bases from V and 3 from J, leaving 12 bases between them. The germline V gene has CDR1 DFQATT and CDR2 SNEGSKA (reference sequence). The CDR3 has 12 residues. CDR3 DNA: TGCAGTGCCACCCGAGAGCTCTACGAGCAGTACTTC. The encoded protein is CSATRELYEQYF.

This clonotype was observed at least ten times. The genes are TRBV12-3 or TRBV12-4 and TRBJ2-7; 9 bases are shared with TRBD1. This CDR3 contains 15 residues. After removal of 2 bases from V and 3 bases from J, the junction contained 5 bases not matched to a gene. In DNA form, the CDR3 reads TGTGCCAGCAGTTTAAAGGGACAGGGAATCTACGAGCAGTACTTC. Protein product: CASSLKGQGIYEQYF.

This clonotype has a count of ten or more. The rearrangement uses TRBV7-9 and TRBJ2-1, with D maybe TRBD1 (6 bases). CDR1 and CDR2 from the germline V gene are SEHNR and FQNEAQ (reference sequence). The CDR3 is 14 residues long. Trimming took off 0 bases at V and 10 bases at J, with 13 bases between the two ends. CDR3 sequence: CASSLADFQGEQFF. In nucleotides, the CDR3 is TGTGCCAGCAGCTTAGCGGACTTCCAGGGGGAGCAGTTCTTC.

The count of this clonotype is one. Here the CDR3 omits its conserved ending phenylalanine or tryptophan, so a read error is the likely source. The chain joins TRBV19 to TRBJ1-1, with D perhaps matching TRBD1 (5 bases). Germline assignment: CDR1 LNHDA and CDR2 SQIVND (reference sequence). With 10 bases removed from V and 5 bases from J, the gap between germline ends came to 23 bases. The CDR3 contains 15 residues. For the CDR3, the DNA is TGTGCCACCTTCGGTTTTGAGGGGAGGAAAACTGAAGCTTTCTCT. Its translation: CATFGFEGRKTEAFS.

The genes are TRBV7-2 and TRBJ1-1; D might be TRBD1 (6 bases). This CDR3 contains 16 residues. Trimming pared 0 bases from V and 1 base from J, leaving 12 bases between. Germline-derived CDR1 and CDR2 are SGHTA and FQGNSA. CDR3 sequence (DNA): TGTGCCAGCAGCTTAGCGGGGGGGCTGGGGAACACTGAAGCTTTCTTT. This codes for CASSLAGGLGNTEAFF.

This clonotype came up many times. The chain links TRBV6-2 or TRBV6-3 to TRBJ2-1; 9 bases align to TRBD2. The CDR3 extends over 15 amino acids. Germline V gene data show CDR1 as MNHEY and CDR2 as SVGEGT. Germline trimming cut 8 bases from V and 5 bases from J; bases unmatched to any gene: 10. This CDR3 reads CASVTAGGADNEQFF. The CDR3 DNA reads TGTGCCAGCGTGACGGCGGGAGGGGCAGACAATGAGCAGTTCTTC.

This clonotype showed up many times. V is TRBV28 and J is TRBJ2-7; 11 bases agree with TRBD2. The CDR3 covers 15 residues. CDR1 is MDHEN, CDR2 SYDVKM, per germline. Losses at the gene ends were 5 bases for V and 4 bases for J; bases not matched to a gene: 7. CDR3 nucleotide sequence: TGTGCCAGCAGTGAGACTAGCGGGACTGAGTACGAGCAGTACTTC. This codes for CASSETSGTEYEQYF.

There are many counts of this clonotype. The rearrangement links TRBV28 to TRBJ2-1; no clear D gene. The J call may be faulty, since TRBJ2-7 better matches the DNA end. Germline-derived CDR1 and CDR2 are MDHEN and SYDVKM. CDR3 length equals 15 residues. The CDR3 DNA is TGTGCCAGCATACCCGCCGGAGAAGAAATCTACGAGCAGTACTTC. The encoded protein is CASIPAGEEIYEQYF.

This sequence joins TRBV30 and TRBJ2-3, with a tentative D call TRBD2 (6 bases). This CDR3 spans 16 amino acids. Germline V gives CDR1 GTSNPN, CDR2 SVGIG (reference sequence). V lost 3 bases and J 8 bases, leaving 24 bases between the germline ends. The CDR3 region is CAWSVPRTAREGTQYF. DNA for the CDR3: TGTGCCTGGAGCGTACCCCGAACCGCGCGGGAAGGTACGCAGTATTTT.

This clonotype was counted a few times. V gene TRBV19 combines with J gene TRBJ2-1, with TRBD2 as a possible D gene (7 bases). The CDR3 runs to 12 residues. The germline V and J ends were trimmed by 11 bases and 9 bases, with 17 bases remaining between them. Germline V gene data show CDR1 as LNHDA and CDR2 as SQIVND (reference sequence). The DNA for the CDR3 is TGTGCCGTGAGGGGGGGAGTAGGTGAGCAGTTCTTC. Translation gives CAVRGGVGEQFF.

The V gene is TRBV20-1, the J gene TRBJ2-1; 8 nucleotides agree with TRBD2. This CDR3 spans 16 amino acids. J lost 6 bases, V lost 6 bases, and 16 bases had no gene match. From germline, CDR1 is DFQATT and CDR2 SNEGSKA (reference sequence). The DNA for the CDR3 is TGCAGTGCCCTGGGGGGACCTAGCGGGTTTTCCAATGAGCAGTTCTTC. The encoded protein is CSALGGPSGFSNEQFF.

This clonotype was counted ten times or more. The chain is built from TRBV3-1 and TRBJ2-5; 7 bases are a match to TRBD1. The CDR3 runs to 14 residues. From germline, CDR1 is LGHDT and CDR2 YNNKEL (reference sequence). J lost 6 bases, V lost 4 bases, and 8 bases had no gene match. The chain's CDR3 is CASSPRQGEKTQYF. The CDR3 region has the DNA TGTGCCAGCAGCCCCCGGCAGGGGGAAAAGACCCAGTACTTC.

In regard to this clonotype: This may be a read error: a much more frequent sequence differs by one nucleotide. The rearrangement joins TRBV7-9 to TRBJ2-7; no firm D call. With 2 bases removed from V and 6 bases from J, the gap between germline ends came to 17 bases. From germline, CDR1 is SEHNR and CDR2 FQNEAQ (reference sequence). The CDR3 totals 15 residues. CDR3 coding DNA: TGTGCCAGCAGCTTAAAGAAAGCAGTTCGCTTCGAGCAGTACTTC. This codes for CASSLKKAVRFEQYF.

This clonotype was seen a single time. Given a much more abundant clone one base away, this may be a read error. The rearrangement joins TRBV20-1 to TRBJ1-1; a weak D match, TRBD1 (6 bases). The CDR3 runs 15 residues. CDR1 is DFQATT, CDR2 SNEGSKA, per germline (reference sequence). The CDR3 here is CSALARQVMNTEVFF. CDR3 DNA sequence: TGCAGTGCCCTAGCCCGACAGGTCATGAACACTGAAGTTTTCTTT.

Regarding this clonotype: One end of the junction is discordant with germline, which a read error may explain. The chain recombines TRBV27 with TRBJ2-3, with D maybe TRBD1 (6 bases). The germline V gene encodes CDR1 MNHEY and CDR2 SMNVEV (reference sequence). There are 14 residues in the CDR3. The CDR3 bases are TGTGCCAGCAGTTTACTGGACAGCAGAGATACGCAGTATTTT. It yields the protein CASSLLDSRDTQYF.

This clonotype was observed many times. The rearrangement uses TRBV28 and TRBJ2-1; TRBD2 is a possible D gene (5 bases). Trimming took 1 base from V and 7 from J, leaving 14 bases between them. The CDR3 runs 15 residues. The germline V gene encodes CDR1 MDHEN and CDR2 SYDVKM. CDR3 loop: CASSLLEGSFNEQFF. The CDR3 bases are TGTGCCAGCAGTTTATTAGAGGGTTCGTTTAATGAGCAGTTCTTC.